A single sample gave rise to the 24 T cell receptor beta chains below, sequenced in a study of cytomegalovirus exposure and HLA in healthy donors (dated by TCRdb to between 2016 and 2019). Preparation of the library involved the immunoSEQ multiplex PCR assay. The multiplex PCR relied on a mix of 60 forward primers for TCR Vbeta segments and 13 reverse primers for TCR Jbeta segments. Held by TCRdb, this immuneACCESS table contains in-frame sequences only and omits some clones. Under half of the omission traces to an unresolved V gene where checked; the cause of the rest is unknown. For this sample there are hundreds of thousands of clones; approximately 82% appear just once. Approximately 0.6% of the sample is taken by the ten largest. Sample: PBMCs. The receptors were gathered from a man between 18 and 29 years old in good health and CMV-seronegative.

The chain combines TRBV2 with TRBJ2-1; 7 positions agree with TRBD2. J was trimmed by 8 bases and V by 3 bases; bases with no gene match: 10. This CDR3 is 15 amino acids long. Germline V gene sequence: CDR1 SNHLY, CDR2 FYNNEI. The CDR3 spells CASSDGGSTKDEQFF. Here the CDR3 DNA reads TGTGCCAGCAGTGATGGCGGGAGTACTAAGGATGAGCAGTTCTTC.

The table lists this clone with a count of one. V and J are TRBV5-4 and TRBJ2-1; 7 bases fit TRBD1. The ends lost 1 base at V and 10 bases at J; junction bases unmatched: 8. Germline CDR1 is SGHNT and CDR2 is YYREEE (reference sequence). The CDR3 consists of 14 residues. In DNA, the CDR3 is TGTGCCAGCAGCTTGTGGCAGGGGGAACGGGAGCAGTTCTTC. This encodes CASSLWQGEREQFF.

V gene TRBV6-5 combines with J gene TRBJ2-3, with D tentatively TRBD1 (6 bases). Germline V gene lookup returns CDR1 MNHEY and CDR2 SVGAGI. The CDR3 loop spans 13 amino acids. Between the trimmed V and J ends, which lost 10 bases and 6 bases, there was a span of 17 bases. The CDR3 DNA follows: TGTGCCACCACGACAGGTTCTGAGGATACGCAGTATTTT. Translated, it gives CATTTGSEDTQYF.

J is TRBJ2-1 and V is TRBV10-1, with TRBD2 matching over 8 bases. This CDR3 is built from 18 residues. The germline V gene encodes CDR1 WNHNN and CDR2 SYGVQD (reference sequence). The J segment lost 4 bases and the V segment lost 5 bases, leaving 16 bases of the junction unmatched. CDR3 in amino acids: CASSPTTSGRWGYNEQFF. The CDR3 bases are TGCGCCAGCAGTCCCACGACAAGCGGGAGATGGGGATACAATGAGCAGTTCTTC.

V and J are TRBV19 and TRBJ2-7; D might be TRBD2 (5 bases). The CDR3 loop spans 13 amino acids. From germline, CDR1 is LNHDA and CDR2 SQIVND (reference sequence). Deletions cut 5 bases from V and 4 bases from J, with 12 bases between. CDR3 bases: TGTGCCAGTAGTCTCGGGGAGTGGTACGAGCAGTACTTC. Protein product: CASSLGEWYEQYF.

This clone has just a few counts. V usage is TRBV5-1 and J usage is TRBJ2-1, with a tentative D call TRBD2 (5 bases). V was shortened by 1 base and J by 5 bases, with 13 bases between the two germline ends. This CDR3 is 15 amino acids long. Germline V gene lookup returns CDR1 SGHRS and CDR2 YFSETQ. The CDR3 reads CASSLYEGPNNEQFF. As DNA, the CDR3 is TGCGCCAGCAGCTTGTATGAGGGCCCTAACAATGAGCAGTTCTTC.

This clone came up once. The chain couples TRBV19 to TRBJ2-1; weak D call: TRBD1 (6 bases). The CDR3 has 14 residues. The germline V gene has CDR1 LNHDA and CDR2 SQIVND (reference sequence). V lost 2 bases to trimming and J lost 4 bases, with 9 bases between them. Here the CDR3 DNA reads TGTGCCAGTAGTATATCTACAGGGTACAATGAGCAGTTCTTC. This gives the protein CASSISTGYNEQFF.

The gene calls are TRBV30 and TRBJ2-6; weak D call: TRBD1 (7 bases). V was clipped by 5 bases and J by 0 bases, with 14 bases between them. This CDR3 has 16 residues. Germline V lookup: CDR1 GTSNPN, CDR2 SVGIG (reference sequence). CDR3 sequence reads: CAWGGTDISGANVLTF. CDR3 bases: TGTGCCTGGGGGGGGACAGACATCTCTGGGGCCAACGTCCTGACTTTC.

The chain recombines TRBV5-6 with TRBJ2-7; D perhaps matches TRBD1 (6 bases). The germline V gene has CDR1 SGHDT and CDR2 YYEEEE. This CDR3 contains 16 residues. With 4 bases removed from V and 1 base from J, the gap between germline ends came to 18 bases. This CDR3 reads CASSPPPGQGSYEQYF. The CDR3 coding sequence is TGTGCCAGCAGCCCCCCGCCTGGGCAGGGGTCCTACGAGCAGTACTTC.

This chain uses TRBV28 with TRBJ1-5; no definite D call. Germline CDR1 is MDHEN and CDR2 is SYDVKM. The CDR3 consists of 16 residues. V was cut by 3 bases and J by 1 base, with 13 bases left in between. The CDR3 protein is CASSFLGADSNQPQHF. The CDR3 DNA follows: TGTGCCAGCAGTTTTCTCGGAGCAGACAGCAATCAGCCCCAGCATTTT.

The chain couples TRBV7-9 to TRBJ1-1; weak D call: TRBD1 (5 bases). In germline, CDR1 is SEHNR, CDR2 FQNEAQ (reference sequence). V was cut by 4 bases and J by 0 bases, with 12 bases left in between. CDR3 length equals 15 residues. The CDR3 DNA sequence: TGTGCCAGCAGCTCACCCGACAGCTTGAACACTGAAGCTTTCTTT. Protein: CASSSPDSLNTEAFF.

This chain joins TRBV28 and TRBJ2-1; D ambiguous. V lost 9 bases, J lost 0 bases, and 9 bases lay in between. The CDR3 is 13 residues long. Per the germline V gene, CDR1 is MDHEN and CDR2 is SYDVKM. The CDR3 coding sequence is TGTGCCAGTTCCCTAAGCTCCTACAATGAGCAGTTCTTC. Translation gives CASSLSSYNEQFF.

CDR3 residues: CASSPSSGKYNEQFF. CDR3 nucleotide sequence: TGTGCCAGCAGTCCCTCTAGCGGGAAATACAATGAGCAGTTCTTC. The chain carries TRBV28 and TRBJ2-1; TRBD2 agrees at 9 bases. Germline V CDR1 and CDR2: MDHEN, SYDVKM. Trimming removed 5 bases from V and 4 bases from J; junction bases left unmatched: 6. The CDR3 runs 15 residues.

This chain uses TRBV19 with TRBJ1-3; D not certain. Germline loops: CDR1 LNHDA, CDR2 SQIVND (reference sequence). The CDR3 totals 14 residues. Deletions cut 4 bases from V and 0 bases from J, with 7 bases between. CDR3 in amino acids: CASSTPSSGNTIYF. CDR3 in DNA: TGTGCCAGTAGTACCCCGAGCTCTGGAAACACCATATATTTT.

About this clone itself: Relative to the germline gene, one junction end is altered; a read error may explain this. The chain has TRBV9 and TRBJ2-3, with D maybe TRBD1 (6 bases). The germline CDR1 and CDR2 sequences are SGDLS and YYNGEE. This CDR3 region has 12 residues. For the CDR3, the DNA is TGTGCCAGCAGCCCGTCGACAGGTACGCAGTATTTT. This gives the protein CASSPSTGTQYF.

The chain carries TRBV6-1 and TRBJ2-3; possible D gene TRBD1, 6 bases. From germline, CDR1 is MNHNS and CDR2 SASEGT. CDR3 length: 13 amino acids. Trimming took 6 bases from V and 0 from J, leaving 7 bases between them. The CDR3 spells CASRGASTDTQYF. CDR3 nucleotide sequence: TGTGCCAGCAGGGGGGCTAGCACAGATACGCAGTATTTT.

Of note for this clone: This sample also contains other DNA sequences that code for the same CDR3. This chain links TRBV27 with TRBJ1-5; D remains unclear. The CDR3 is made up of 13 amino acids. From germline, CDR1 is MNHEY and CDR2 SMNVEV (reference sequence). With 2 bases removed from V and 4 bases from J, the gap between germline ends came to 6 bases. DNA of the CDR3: TGTGCCAGCAGTTTAGGGAGTAATCAGCCCCAGCATTTT. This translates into CASSLGSNQPQHF.

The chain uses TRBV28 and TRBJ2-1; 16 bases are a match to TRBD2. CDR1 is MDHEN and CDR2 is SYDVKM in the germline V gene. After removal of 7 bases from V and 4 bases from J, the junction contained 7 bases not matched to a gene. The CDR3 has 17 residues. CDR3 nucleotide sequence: TGTGCCAGCATGGGACTAGCGGGAGGGCCGGGTTACAATGAGCAGTTCTTC. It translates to CASMGLAGGPGYNEQFF.

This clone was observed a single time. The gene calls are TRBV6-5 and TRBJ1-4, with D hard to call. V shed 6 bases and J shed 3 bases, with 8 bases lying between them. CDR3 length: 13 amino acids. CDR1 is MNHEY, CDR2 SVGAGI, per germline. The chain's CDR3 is CASSPNSNEKLFF. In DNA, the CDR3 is TGTGCCAGCAGCCCAAACTCTAATGAAAAACTGTTTTTT.

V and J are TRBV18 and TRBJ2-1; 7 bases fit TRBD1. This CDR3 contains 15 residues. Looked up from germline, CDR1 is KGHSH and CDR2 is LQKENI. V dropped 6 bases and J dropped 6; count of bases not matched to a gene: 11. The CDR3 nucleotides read TGTGCCAGCTCGTACGGACAGGTCGGGGCCAATGAGCAGTTCTTC. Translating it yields CASSYGQVGANEQFF. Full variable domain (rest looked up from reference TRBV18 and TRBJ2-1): NAGVMQNPRHLVRRRGQEARLRCSPMKGHSHVYWYRQLPEEGLKFMVYLQKENIIDESGMPKERFSAEFPKEGPSILRIQQVVRGDSAAYFCASSYGQVGANEQFFGPGTRLTVL.

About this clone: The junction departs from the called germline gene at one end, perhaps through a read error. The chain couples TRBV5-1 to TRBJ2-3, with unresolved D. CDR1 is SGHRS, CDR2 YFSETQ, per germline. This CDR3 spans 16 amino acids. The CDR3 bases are TGCGCCAGCAGCTTGCGGCTTGCGGCCAGCACATATACGCAGTATTTT. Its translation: CASSLRLAASTYTQYF.

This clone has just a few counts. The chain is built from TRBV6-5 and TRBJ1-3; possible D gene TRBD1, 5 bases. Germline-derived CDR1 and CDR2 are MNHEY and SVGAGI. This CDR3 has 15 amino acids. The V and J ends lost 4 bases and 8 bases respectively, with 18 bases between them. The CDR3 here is CASSSRPRGGDTIYF. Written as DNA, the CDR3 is TGTGCCAGCAGTTCCAGACCCCGGGGGGGAGACACCATATATTTT.

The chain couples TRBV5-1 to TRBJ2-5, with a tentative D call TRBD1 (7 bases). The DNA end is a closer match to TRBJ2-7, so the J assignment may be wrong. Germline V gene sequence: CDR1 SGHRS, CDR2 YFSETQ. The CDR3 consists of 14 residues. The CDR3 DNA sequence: TGCGCCAGCAGCTTGGAGCAGGGGGGCTACGAGCAGTACTTC. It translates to CASSLEQGGYEQYF.

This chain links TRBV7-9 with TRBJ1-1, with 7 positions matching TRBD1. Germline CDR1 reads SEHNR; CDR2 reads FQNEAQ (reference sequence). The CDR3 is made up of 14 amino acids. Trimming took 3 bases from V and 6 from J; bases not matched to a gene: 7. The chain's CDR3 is CASSLGRGTAEAFF. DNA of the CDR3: TGTGCCAGCAGCTTGGGCAGGGGGACTGCTGAAGCTTTCTTT.